This TCR beta chain was retrieved from a study of T cell responses to AZD1222 COVID-19 vaccine. Only in-frame clones appear in the TCRdb table, and some are missing; sequencing was by immunoSEQ multiplex PCR. The sample lists about 50,000 clones, 75% to 90% seen once, with about 21% in the top ten. Worth noting for this clone: Antigen specificity is unknown.

Study-level points and caveats: Among spike-specific TCRs, nearly half reportedly target unmutated variant regions. The sample set comprised mostly white British donors with more females, and clonal diversity was possibly underestimated. Recipients of two AZD1222 doses showed rising Spike-specific TCR breadth and depth. Along spike, vaccine-associated CD4 TCRs were found throughout, with dominance at 160-218 and 743-854.

The germline gives CDR1 SEHNR, CDR2 FQNEAQ (reference sequence). The CDR3 loop spans 14 amino acids. Between the trimmed V and J ends, which lost 1 base and 0 bases, there was a span of 7 bases. The sequencing used peripheral blood, collected on day 0 of MenACWY control vaccination. The chain recombines TRBV7-9 with TRBJ2-7; tentatively, D is TRBD2 (6 bases). The source of this sequence is an adult in good health. As DNA, the CDR3 is TGTGCCAGCAGCTTAGTAGCGGTCTCCTACGAGCAGTACTTC. This encodes CASSLVAVSYEQYF. Filled out from reference TRBV7-9 and TRBJ2-7, the complete variable domain reads DTGVSQNPRHKITKRGQNVTFRCDPISEHNRLYWYRQTLGQGPEFLTYFQNEAQLEKSRLLSDRFSAERPKGSFSTLEIQRTEQGDSAMYLCASSLVAVSYEQYFGPGTRLTVT.